This T cell receptor beta chain was found in a study of Ad26.COV2.S vaccination and SARS-CoV-2 variants. Study at large: Donor was assigned to the Ad26.COV2.S arm of trial COV1001.

The CDR3 length is 13 residues. Trimming left V 0 bases short and J 2 bases short, with 5 bases between. Germline lookup yields CDR1 SGHKS and CDR2 YYEKEE (reference sequence). Treatment specified: about 20 received Ad26.COV2.S at low or high dose, single or two shots; five or six received placebo; per-sample allocation not given. Sampling was done on day 63 after the first vaccine or placebo injection. Donation came from an adult in Boston who was aged 18-55 years. Study results and limitations: Responses of spike-specific T cells (both CD8+ and CD4+) reportedly showed substantial breadth after vaccination. Placebo and vaccine recipients had non-spike TCR breadth that was similar.

Points on this clone: Its antigen is unidentified. Other DNA sequences of this sample code for an identical CDR3.

Repertoires were generated with immunoSEQ multiplex PCR, while TCRdb's copy carries only in-frame clones and drops some. In the table there are 440,000 or so clones, 80% to 95% of which are singletons. The source is a person between 18 and 60 years old who received the Ad26.COV2.S COVID-19 vaccine or a placebo. The chain is built from TRBV5-5 and TRBJ1-2; D is ambiguous. The sample consisted of peripheral blood, taken in a trial of Ad26.COV2.S vaccine versus placebo. The CDR3 protein is CASSLDRNYGYTF. Written as DNA, the CDR3 is TGTGCCAGCAGCTTGGACAGAAACTATGGCTACACCTTC.